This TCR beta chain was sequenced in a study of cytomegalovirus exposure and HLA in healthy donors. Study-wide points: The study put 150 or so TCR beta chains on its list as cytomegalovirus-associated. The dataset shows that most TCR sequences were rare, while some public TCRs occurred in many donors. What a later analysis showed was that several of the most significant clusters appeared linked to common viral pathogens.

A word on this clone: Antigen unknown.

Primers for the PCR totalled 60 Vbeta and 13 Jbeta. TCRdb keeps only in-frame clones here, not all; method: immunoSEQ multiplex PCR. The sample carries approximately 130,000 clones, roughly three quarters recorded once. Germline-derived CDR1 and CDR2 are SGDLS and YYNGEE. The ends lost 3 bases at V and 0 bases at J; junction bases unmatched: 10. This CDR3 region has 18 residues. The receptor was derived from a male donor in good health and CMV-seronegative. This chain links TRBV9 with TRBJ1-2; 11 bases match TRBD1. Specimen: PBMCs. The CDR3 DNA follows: TGTGCCAGCAGCGCGGGGACAGGGGGTTTCGGCTCTAACTATGGCTACACCTTC. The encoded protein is CASSAGTGGFGSNYGYTF.